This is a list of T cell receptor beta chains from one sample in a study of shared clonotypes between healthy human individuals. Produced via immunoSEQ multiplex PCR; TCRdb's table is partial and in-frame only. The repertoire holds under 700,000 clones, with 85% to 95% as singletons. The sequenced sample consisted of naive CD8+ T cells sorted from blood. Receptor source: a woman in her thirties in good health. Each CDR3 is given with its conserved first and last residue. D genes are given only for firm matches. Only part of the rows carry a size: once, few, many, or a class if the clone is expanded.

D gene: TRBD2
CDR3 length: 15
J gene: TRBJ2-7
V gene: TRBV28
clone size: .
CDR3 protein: CASSFWASGISEQYF
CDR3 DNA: TGTGCCAGCAGTTTTTGGGCTAGCGGGATTAGTGAGCAGTACTTC

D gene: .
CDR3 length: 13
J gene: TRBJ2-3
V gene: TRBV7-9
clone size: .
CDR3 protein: CASSFGGTDTQYF
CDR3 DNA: TGTGCTAGCAGCTTTGGGGGTACAGATACGCAGTATTTT

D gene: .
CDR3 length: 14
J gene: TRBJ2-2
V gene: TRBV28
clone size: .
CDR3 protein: CASRWWGVTGELFF
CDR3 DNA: TGTGCCAGCAGATGGTGGGGCGTTACCGGGGAGCTGTTTTTT

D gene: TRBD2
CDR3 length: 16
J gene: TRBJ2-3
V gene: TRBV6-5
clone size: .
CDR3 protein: CASSYGTSGSTDTQYF
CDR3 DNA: TGTGCCAGCAGTTATGGGACTAGCGGGAGTACAGATACGCAGTATTTT

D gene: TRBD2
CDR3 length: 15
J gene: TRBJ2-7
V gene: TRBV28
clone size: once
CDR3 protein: CASSSLAGGPYEQYF
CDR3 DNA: TGTGCCAGCAGTTCCCTAGCGGGAGGGCCCTACGAGCAGTACTTC

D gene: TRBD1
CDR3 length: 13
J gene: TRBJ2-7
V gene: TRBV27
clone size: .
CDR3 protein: CARLAGQAYEQYF
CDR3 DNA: TGTGCCAGGTTGGCGGGACAGGCCTACGAGCAGTACTTC

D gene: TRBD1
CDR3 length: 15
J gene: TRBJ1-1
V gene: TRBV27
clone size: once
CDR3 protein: CASSLEGTAATEAFF
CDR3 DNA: TGTGCCAGCAGTTTAGAGGGGACAGCTGCCACTGAAGCTTTCTTT

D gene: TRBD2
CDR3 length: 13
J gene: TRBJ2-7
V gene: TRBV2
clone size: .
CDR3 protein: CARGLAGTYEQYF
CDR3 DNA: TGTGCCAGGGGACTAGCGGGAACCTACGAGCAGTACTTC

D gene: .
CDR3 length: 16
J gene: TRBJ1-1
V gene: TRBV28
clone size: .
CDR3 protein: CASSLPTGSMNTEAFF
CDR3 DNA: TGTGCCAGCAGTTTGCCTACAGGGTCCATGAACACTGAAGCTTTCTTT

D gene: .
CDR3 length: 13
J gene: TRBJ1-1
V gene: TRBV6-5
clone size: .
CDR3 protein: CASSSGENTEAFF
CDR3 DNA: TGTGCCAGCAGTTCAGGGGAGAACACTGAAGCTTTCTTT

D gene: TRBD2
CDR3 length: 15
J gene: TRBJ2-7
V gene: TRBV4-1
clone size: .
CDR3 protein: CASSQASGGAYEQYF
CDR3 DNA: TGCGCCAGCAGCCAAGCTAGCGGGGGAGCCTACGAGCAGTACTTC

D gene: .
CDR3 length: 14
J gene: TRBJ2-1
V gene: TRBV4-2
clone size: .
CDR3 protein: CASSQEEGGDEQFF
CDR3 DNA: TGTGCCAGCAGCCAAGAGGAGGGGGGGGATGAGCAGTTCTTC